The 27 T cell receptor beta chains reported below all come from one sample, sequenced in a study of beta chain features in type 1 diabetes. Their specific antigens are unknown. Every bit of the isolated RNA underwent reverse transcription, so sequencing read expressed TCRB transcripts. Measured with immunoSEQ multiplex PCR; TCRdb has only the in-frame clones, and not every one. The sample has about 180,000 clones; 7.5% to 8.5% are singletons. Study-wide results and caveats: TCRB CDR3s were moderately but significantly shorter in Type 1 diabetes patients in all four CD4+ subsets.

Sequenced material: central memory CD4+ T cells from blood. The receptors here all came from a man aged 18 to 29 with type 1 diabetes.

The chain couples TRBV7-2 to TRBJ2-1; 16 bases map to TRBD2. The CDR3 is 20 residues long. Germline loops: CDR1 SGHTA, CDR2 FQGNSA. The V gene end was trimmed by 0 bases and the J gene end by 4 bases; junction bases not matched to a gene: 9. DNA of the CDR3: TGTGCCAGCAGCTTAGCGCAGGGACTAGCGGGGGGGCCGCGTTACAATGAGCAGTTCTTC. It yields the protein CASSLAQGLAGGPRYNEQFF. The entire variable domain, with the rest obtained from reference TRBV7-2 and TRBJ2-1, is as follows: GAGVSQSPSNKVTEKGKDVELRCDPISGHTALYWYRQSLGQGLEFLIYFQGNSAPDKSGLPSDRFSAERTGGSVSTLTIQRTQQEDSAVYLCASSLAQGLAGGPRYNEQFFGPGTRLTVL.

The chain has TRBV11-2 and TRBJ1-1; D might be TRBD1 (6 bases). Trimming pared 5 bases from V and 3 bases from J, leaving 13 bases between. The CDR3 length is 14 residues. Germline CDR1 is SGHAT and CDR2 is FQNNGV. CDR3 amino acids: CASSAQGMDTEAFF. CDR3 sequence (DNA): TGTGCCAGCAGCGCACAGGGTATGGACACTGAAGCTTTCTTT.

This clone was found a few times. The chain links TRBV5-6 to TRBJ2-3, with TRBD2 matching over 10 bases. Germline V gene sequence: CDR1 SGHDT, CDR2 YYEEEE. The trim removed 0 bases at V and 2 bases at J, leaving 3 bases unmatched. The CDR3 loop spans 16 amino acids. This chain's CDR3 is CASSLGTSGYTDTQYF. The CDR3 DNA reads TGTGCCAGCAGCTTGGGGACTAGCGGCTACACAGATACGCAGTATTTT.

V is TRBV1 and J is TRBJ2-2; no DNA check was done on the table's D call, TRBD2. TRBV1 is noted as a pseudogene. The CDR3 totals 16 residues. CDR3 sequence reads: CTSSPRPSVHTGELFF. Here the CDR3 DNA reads TGCACCAGCAGCCCGCGACCTAGCGTACACACCGGGGAGCTGTTTTTT.

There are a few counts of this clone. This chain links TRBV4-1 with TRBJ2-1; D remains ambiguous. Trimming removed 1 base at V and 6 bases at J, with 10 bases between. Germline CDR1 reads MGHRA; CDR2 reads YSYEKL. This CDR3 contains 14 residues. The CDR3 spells CASSQGAGSNEQFF. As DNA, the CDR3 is TGCGCCAGCAGCCAAGGGGCCGGCTCCAATGAGCAGTTCTTC.

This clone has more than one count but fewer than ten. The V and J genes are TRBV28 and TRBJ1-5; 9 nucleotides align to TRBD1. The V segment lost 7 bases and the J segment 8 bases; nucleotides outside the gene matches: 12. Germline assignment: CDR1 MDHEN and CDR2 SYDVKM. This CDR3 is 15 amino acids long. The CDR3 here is CASTPGQGYRKPQHF. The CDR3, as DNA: TGTGCCAGCACCCCTGGACAGGGGTACCGAAAGCCCCAGCATTTT.

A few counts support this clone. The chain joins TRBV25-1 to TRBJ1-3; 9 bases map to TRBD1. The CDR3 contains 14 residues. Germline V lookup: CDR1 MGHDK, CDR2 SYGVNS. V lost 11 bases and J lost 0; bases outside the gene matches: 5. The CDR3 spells CAVGQGSSGNTIYF. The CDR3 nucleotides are TGTGCCGTCGGACAGGGGTCCTCTGGAAACACCATATATTTT. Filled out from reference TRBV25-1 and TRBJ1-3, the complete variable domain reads EADIYQTPRYLVIGTGKKITLECSQTMGHDKMYWYQQDPGMELHLIHYSYGVNSTEKGDLSSESTVSRIRTEHFPLTLESARPSHTSQYLCAVGQGSSGNTIYFGEGSWLTVV.

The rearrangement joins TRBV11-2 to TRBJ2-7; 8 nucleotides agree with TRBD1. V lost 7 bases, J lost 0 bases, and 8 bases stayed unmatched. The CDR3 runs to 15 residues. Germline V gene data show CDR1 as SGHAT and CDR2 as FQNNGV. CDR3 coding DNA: TGTGCCAGCAACCAGGGGACAGGCAGCTCCTACGAGCAGTACTTC. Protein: CASNQGTGSSYEQYF.

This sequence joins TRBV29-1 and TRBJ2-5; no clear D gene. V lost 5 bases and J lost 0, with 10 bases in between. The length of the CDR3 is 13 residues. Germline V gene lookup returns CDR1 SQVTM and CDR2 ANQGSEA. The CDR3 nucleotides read TGCAGCGTTTCCTCCGAGTACCAAGAGACCCAGTACTTC. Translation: CSVSSEYQETQYF.

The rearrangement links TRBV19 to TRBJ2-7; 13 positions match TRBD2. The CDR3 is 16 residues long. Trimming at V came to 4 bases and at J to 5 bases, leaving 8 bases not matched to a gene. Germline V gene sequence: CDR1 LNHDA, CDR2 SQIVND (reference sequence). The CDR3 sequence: CASSTYGTSGNHEQYF. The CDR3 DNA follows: TGTGCCAGTAGTACCTATGGGACTAGCGGGAACCACGAGCAGTACTTC.

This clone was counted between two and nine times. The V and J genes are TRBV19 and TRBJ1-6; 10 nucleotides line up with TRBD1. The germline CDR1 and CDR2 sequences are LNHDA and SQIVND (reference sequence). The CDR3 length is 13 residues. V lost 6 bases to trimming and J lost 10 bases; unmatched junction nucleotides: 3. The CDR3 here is CASRRTGGSPLHF. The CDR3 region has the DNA TGTGCCAGTAGGAGGACAGGGGGATCACCCCTCCACTTT.

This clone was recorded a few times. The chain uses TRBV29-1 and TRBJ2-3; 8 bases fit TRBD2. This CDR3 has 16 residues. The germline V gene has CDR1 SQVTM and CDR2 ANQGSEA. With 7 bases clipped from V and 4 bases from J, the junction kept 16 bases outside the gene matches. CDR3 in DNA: TGCAGCGCTGATCCTTGGACTAGCTCGGTCGCAGATACGCAGTATTTT. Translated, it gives CSADPWTSSVADTQYF.

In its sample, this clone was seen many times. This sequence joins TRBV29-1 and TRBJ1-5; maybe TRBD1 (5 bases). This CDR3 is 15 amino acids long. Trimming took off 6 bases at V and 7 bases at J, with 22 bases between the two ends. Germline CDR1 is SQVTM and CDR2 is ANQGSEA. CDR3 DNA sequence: TGCAGCGTGACCGGGGGTTGGGGGATGGACCAGCCCCAGCATTTT. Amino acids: CSVTGGWGMDQPQHF.

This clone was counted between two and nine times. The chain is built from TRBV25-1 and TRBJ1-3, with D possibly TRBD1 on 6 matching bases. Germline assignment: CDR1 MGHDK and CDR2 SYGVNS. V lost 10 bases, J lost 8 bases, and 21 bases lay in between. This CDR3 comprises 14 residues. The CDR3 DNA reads TGTGCCACCAACGACGAGAGCAGGGGAGACACCATATATTTT. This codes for CATNDESRGDTIYF.

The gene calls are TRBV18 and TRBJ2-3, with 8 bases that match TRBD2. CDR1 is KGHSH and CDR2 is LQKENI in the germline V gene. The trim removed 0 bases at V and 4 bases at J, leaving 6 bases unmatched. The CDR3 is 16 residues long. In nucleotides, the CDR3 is TGTGCCAGCTCACCACCGTGGCGGGGGGACGCAGATACGCAGTATTTT. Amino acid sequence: CASSPPWRGDADTQYF.

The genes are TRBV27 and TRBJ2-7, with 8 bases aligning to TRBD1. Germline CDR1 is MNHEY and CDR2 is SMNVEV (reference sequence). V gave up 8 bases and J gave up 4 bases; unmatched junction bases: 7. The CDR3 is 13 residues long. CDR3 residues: CASRQGALYEQYF. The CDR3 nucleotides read TGTGCCAGCCGGCAGGGGGCTTTGTACGAGCAGTACTTC.

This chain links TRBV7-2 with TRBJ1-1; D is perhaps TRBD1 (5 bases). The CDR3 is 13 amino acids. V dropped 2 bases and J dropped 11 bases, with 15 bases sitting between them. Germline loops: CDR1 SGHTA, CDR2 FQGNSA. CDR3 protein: CASSLWGHGPAFF. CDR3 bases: TGTGCCAGCAGCTTATGGGGCCACGGACCCGCTTTCTTT.

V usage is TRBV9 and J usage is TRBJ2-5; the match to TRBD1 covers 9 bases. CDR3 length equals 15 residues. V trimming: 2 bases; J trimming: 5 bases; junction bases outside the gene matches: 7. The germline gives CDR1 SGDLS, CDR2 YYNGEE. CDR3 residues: CASSVGTGRRETQYF. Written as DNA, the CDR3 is TGTGCCAGCAGCGTCGGGACAGGGAGACGGGAGACCCAGTACTTC.

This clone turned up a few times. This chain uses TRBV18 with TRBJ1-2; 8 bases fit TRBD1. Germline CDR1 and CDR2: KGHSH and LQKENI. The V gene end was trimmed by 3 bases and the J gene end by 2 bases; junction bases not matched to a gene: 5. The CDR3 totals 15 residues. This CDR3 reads CASSPPDRGNYGYTF. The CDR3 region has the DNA TGTGCCAGCTCACCCCCCGACAGGGGCAACTATGGCTACACCTTC. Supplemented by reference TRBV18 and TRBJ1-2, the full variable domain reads NAGVMQNPRHLVRRRGQEARLRCSPMKGHSHVYWYRQLPEEGLKFMVYLQKENIIDESGMPKERFSAEFPKEGPSILRIQQVVRGDSAAYFCASSPPDRGNYGYTFGSGTRLTVV.

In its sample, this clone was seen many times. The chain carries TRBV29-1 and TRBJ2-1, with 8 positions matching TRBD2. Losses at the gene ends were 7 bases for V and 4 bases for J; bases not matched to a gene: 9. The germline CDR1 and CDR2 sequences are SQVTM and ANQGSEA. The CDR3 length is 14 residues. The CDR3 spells CSAPRSGGYNEQFF. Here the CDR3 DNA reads TGCAGCGCCCCCAGGAGCGGGGGATACAATGAGCAGTTCTTC.

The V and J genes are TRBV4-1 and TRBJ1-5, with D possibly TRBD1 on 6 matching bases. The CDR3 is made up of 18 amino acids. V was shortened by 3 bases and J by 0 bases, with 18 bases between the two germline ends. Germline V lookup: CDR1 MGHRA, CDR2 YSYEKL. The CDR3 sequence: CASSQGRVRGNSNQPQHF. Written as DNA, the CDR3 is TGCGCCAGCAGCCAGGGTCGGGTAAGGGGGAATAGCAATCAGCCCCAGCATTTT.

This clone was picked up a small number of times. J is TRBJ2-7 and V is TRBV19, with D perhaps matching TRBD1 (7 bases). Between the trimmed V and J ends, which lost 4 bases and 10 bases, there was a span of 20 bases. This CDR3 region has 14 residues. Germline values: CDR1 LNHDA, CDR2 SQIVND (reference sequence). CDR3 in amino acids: CASSTHTGGGGQYF. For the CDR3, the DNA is TGTGCCAGTAGTACCCACACAGGAGGGGGCGGTCAGTACTTC.

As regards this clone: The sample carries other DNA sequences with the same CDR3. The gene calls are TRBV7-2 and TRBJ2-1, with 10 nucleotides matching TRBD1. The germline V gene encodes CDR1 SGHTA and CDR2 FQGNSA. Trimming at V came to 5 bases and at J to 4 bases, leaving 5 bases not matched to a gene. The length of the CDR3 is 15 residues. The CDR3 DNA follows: TGTGCCAGCAGCCTGGACAGGGGGTTGTACAATGAGCAGTTCTTC. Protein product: CASSLDRGLYNEQFF. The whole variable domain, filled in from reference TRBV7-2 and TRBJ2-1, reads GAGVSQSPSNKVTEKGKDVELRCDPISGHTALYWYRQSLGQGLEFLIYFQGNSAPDKSGLPSDRFSAERTGGSVSTLTIQRTQQEDSAVYLCASSLDRGLYNEQFFGPGTRLTVL.

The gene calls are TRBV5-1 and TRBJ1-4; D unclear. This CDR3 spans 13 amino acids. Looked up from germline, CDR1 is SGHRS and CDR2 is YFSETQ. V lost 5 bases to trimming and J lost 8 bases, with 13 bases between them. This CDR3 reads CASSPSGFEKLFF. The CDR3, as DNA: TGCGCCAGCAGTCCCTCGGGATTCGAAAAACTGTTTTTT.

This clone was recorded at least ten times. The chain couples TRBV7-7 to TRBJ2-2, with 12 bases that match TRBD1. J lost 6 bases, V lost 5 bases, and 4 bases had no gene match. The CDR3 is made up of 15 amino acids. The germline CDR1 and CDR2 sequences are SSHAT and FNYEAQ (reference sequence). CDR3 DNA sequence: TGTGCCAGCAGCCCGGGACAGGGGGCGCCCGGGGAGCTGTTTTTT. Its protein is CASSPGQGAPGELFF.

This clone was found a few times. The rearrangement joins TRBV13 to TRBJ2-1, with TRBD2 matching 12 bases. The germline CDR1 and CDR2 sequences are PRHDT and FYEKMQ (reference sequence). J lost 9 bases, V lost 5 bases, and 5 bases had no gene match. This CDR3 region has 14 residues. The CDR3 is CASSLAGGKGEQFF. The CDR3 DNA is TGTGCCAGCAGCCTAGCGGGGGGGAAGGGTGAGCAGTTCTTC.

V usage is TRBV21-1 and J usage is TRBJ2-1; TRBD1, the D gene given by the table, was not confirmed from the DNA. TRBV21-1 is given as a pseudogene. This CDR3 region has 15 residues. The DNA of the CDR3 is TGTGCCAGCAGCAGCCGGGACAAAACATACAATGAGCAGTTCTTC. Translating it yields CASSSRDKTYNEQFF.